This is a list of T cell receptor beta chains from one sample in a study of cytomegalovirus exposure and HLA in healthy donors. Some clones are missing from TCRdb's copy, which holds only in-frame ones; the method was immunoSEQ multiplex PCR. The sample holds 150,000 to 200,000 clones, 72% seen once. The sequencing sample was made of PBMCs. These receptors originate from a human donor in good health. The CDR3 runs from the conserved cysteine through the conserved F or W. The D gene is left open where the match is weak. Not every row has a clone size; where given, it reads once, few, many or a size class.

d_gene	j_gene	abundance	v_gene	CDR3aa	CDR3nt
.	TRBJ2-7	.	TRBV21-1	CAIRGTVSYEQYF	TGTGCCATACGGGGAACGGTCTCCTACGAGCAGTACTTC
.	TRBJ2-7	.	TRBV9	CASSVASRGDYEQYF	TGTGCCAGCAGCGTAGCATCTAGGGGTGACTACGAGCAGTACTTC
.	TRBJ2-7	.	TRBV5-1	CASSLVTGNEQYF	TGCGCCAGCAGCTTGGTGACAGGCAACGAGCAGTACTTC
.	TRBJ2-7	.	TRBV10-2	CASRSTDSSYEQYF	TGCGCCAGCAGATCTACTGACAGCTCCTACGAGCAGTACTTC
.	TRBJ2-2	.	TRBV21-1	CASTPGQGAPFTGELFF	TGTGCCAGCACCCCGGGACAGGGGGCGCCTTTTACCGGGGAGCTGTTTTTT
TRBD1	TRBJ1-2	once	TRBV30	CAWYTGGYGYTF	TGTGCCTGGTATACAGGGGGCTATGGCTACACCTTC
.	TRBJ1-1	few	TRBV2	CASSAGLNTEAFF	TGTGCCAGCAGTGCAGGGCTGAACACTGAAGCTTTCTTT
TRBD2	TRBJ2-1	once	TRBV5-6	CASRHLGRGGSYNEQFF	TGTGCCAGCAGGCACCTAGGGAGGGGCGGTTCCTACAATGAGCAGTTCTTC
.	TRBJ1-5	.	TRBV28	CASSNYQPQHF	TGTGCCAGCAGTAACTATCAGCCCCAGCATTTT
.	TRBJ1-1	.	TRBV9	CASSVSTGTEAFF	TGTGCCAGCAGCGTGTCAACGGGTACTGAAGCTTTCTTT
.	TRBJ1-5	.	TRBV5-8	CASNYLAGMGSNQPQHF	TGTGCCAGCAACTACCTTGCGGGGATGGGGAGCAATCAGCCCCAGCATTTT
.	TRBJ2-1	few	TRBV6-4	CASSDGSQGPYHNEQFF	TGTGCCAGCAGTGATGGGTCGCAGGGGCCCTACCACAATGAGCAGTTCTTC
TRBD1	TRBJ1-1	.	TRBV27	CASSNRGMNTEAFF	TGTGCCAGCAGTAACAGGGGTATGAACACTGAAGCTTTCTTT
TRBD2	TRBJ2-1	.	TRBV5-1	CASRSGTSGGANNEQFF	TGCGCCAGCAGATCGGGGACTAGCGGGGGGGCAAACAATGAGCAGTTCTTC
.	TRBJ1-3	.	TRBV5-1	CASSLSISGNTIYF	TGCGCCAGCAGCTTATCCATCTCTGGAAACACCATATATTTT
.	TRBJ2-2	once	TRBV6-4	CASRRQDNTGELFF	TGTGCCAGCAGAAGACAGGATAACACCGGGGAGCTGTTTTTT
.	TRBJ2-7	few	TRBV27	CASSLTATYEQYF	TGTGCCAGCAGTTTAACAGCCACCTACGAGCAGTACTTC
TRBD2	TRBJ2-3	.	TRBV13	CASSLEIGTEGLGTDTQYF	TGTGCCAGCAGCTTAGAAATTGGGACGGAGGGACTAGGTACAGATACGCAGTATTTT
TRBD2	TRBJ2-1	.	TRBV7-3	CASSWTSGGARAYNEQFF	TGTGCCAGCAGCTGGACTAGCGGGGGGGCTCGCGCCTACAATGAGCAGTTCTTC
TRBD1	TRBJ2-5	few	TRBV7-8	CASSSTLRGHQETQYF	TGTGCCAGCAGCTCTACCTTGAGGGGGCACCAAGAGACCCAGTACTTC
.	TRBJ2-5	.	TRBV7-3	CASSRTGSQETQYF	TGTGCCAGCAGCCGTACAGGCTCCCAAGAGACCCAGTACTTC
.	TRBJ1-3	.	TRBV28	CASSLPSVGNTIYF	TGTGCCAGCAGTTTGCCCTCGGTAGGAAACACCATATATTTT
TRBD1	TRBJ2-1	.	TRBV2	CASTFGQGYNEQFF	TGTGCCAGCACCTTCGGACAGGGCTACAATGAGCAGTTCTTC
TRBD1	TRBJ2-3	.	TRBV19	CASSIQGVRGDTQYF	TGTGCCAGTAGTATCCAGGGGGTCCGAGGAGATACGCAGTATTTT
TRBD1	TRBJ1-4	.	TRBV6-6	CASSTGSNEKLFF	TGTGCCAGCTCGACAGGGAGTAATGAAAAACTGTTTTTT
.	TRBJ1-1	.	TRBV18	CASSPPDGRTEAFF	TGTGCCAGCTCACCACCGGACGGGAGAACTGAAGCTTTCTTT